Presented here are 14 T cell receptor beta chains from one specimen sequenced in a study of OX40 agonist ivuxolimab in advanced cancers. Assay: immunoSEQ multiplex PCR; the TCRdb copy retains only in-frame clones and omits some. The table shows approximately 49,000 clones, with around 81% occurring only once. The specimen was CD4+ or CD8+ T cells sorted from blood, collected in a trial of the OX40 agonist ivuxolimab. The receptors derive from an adult with an advanced solid tumor such as melanoma, head and neck, liver or kidney cancer.

CDR3 residues: CASSPFGQGDTEAFF. The CDR3 region has the DNA TGTGCCAGCAGTCCTTTCGGACAGGGGGACACTGAAGCTTTCTTT. The chain recombines TRBV2 with TRBJ1-1, with 10 bases identical to TRBD1. The CDR3 totals 15 residues. Germline CDR1 and CDR2: SNHLY and FYNNEI. The trim removed 5 bases at V and 3 bases at J, leaving 6 bases unmatched.

The rearrangement joins TRBV7-6 to TRBJ1-1; D gene uncertain. The V gene's germline CDR1 is SGHVS and CDR2 FNYEAQ. V lost 1 base and J 0 bases, leaving 3 bases between the germline ends. This CDR3 contains 13 residues. The CDR3 is CASSLEMNTEAFF. The CDR3 region has the DNA TGTGCCAGCAGCTTAGAAATGAACACTGAAGCTTTCTTT.

CDR3 nucleotide sequence: TGTGCCAGCAGCCCGACAGGGAACGGGGAGCTGTTTTTT. Protein sequence: CASSPTGNGELFF. This chain joins TRBV7-6 and TRBJ2-2; 7 bases agree with TRBD1. The CDR3 has 13 amino acids. Germline CDR1 is SGHVS and CDR2 is FNYEAQ. After removal of 5 bases from V and 7 bases from J, the junction contained 4 bases not matched to a gene. Together with reference TRBV7-6 and TRBJ2-2, the CDR3 gives the full variable domain: GAGVSQSPRYKVTKRGQDVALRCDPISGHVSLYWYRQALGQGPEFLTYFNYEAQQDKSGLPNDRFSAERPEGSISTLTIQRTEQRDSAMYRCASSPTGNGELFFGEGSRLTVL.

The chain joins TRBV4-1 to TRBJ1-4; TRBD1 agrees at 8 bases. Germline V CDR1 and CDR2: MGHRA, YSYEKL. The V and J ends lost 1 base and 6 bases, in that order; junction bases with no gene match: 4. This CDR3 spans 15 amino acids. CDR3 amino acids: CASSQAAGGDEKLFF. The DNA for the CDR3 is TGCGCCAGCAGCCAAGCTGCAGGGGGCGATGAAAAACTGTTTTTT.

The chain combines TRBV27 with TRBJ1-1, with 10 positions matching TRBD1. Looked up from germline, CDR1 is MNHEY and CDR2 is SMNVEV (reference sequence). The junction had 2 bases not matched to a gene; V was cut back by 0 bases and J by 4 bases. The CDR3 spans 15 residues. The CDR3 region has the DNA TGTGCCAGCAGTTTATCGGGACAGGGGAGCACTGAAGCTTTCTTT. Protein: CASSLSGQGSTEAFF.

This rearrangement joins TRBV5-1 to TRBJ1-1, with D uncertain. CDR1 SGHRS and CDR2 YFSETQ come from the germline V gene. Trimming pared 0 bases from V and 5 bases from J, leaving 14 bases between. This CDR3 has 15 residues. The CDR3 bases are TGCGCCAGCAGCTTGGAGTGGGCGGGAGGGACTGAAGCTTTCTTT. As protein: CASSLEWAGGTEAFF.

Only a few counts were recorded for this clone. This chain connects TRBV5-1 to TRBJ2-1; no clear D. The CDR3 is 15 residues long. The ends were cut back, 0 bases at V and 6 bases at J, with 13 bases in the middle. In germline, CDR1 is SGHRS, CDR2 YFSETQ. CDR3 DNA sequence: TGCGCCAGCAGCTTGGATAGGACCGGGTCCAATGAGCAGTTCTTC. This encodes CASSLDRTGSNEQFF. Looking up the rest from reference TRBV5-1 and TRBJ2-1 gives the full variable domain: KAGVTQTPRYLIKTRGQQVTLSCSPISGHRSVSWYQQTPGQGLQFLFEYFSETQRNKGNFPGRFSGRQFSNSRSEMNVSTLELGDSALYLCASSLDRTGSNEQFFGPGTRLTVL.

This clone turned up a few times. This chain connects TRBV19 to TRBJ2-5; perhaps TRBD2 as D (6 bases). Germline V gene lookup returns CDR1 LNHDA and CDR2 SQIVND (reference sequence). The V end lost 3 bases, the J end lost 2 bases, and 10 bases lay between the germline ends. The CDR3 consists of 14 residues. CDR3 residues: CASSIGDWQETQYF. The CDR3 DNA reads as TGTGCCAGTAGTATTGGGGACTGGCAAGAGACCCAGTACTTC.

The chain has TRBV5-4 and TRBJ2-7; the D gene is possibly TRBD1 (6 bases). The germline V gene encodes CDR1 SGHNT and CDR2 YYREEE (reference sequence). The CDR3 has 12 residues. Trimming stripped 4 bases from V and 4 bases from J, with 9 bases between. CDR3 amino acids: CASSEDRYEQYV. In DNA, the CDR3 is TGTGCCAGCAGCGAGGACAGATACGAGCAGTACGTC.

This clone is labeled medium-sized. A junction boundary mismatches the germline segment, possibly from a read error. CDR3 nucleotides: TGCGCCAGCACCCAACCAGGGACTAACTATGGCTACACCTTC. This translates into CASTQPGTNYGYTF. V usage is TRBV4-1 and J usage is TRBJ1-2; weak D call: TRBD1 (5 bases). Per the germline V gene, CDR1 is MGHRA and CDR2 is YSYEKL. The CDR3 sequence is 14 residues long.

This chain links TRBV27 with TRBJ1-2; 7 bases agree with TRBD1. This CDR3 comprises 13 residues. Germline V CDR1 and CDR2: MNHEY, SMNVEV (reference sequence). Germline trimming cut 4 bases from V and 8 bases from J; bases unmatched to any gene: 7. CDR3 coding DNA: TGTGCCAGCAGTTACACGGAGGGGGCCGGCTACACCTTC. Its translation is CASSYTEGAGYTF.

This rearrangement joins TRBV4-2 to TRBJ1-1, with D unclear. There are 15 residues in the CDR3. CDR1 and CDR2 (germline): LGHNA, YNFKEQ. V was clipped by 4 bases and J by 1 base, with 13 bases between them. Here the CDR3 reads CASSPKGHPNTEAFF. In DNA, the CDR3 is TGTGCCAGCAGCCCGAAGGGTCATCCGAACACTGAAGCTTTCTTT.

CDR3 protein: CASSMKGEGNEQYF. CDR3 sequence (DNA): TGTGCCAGCAGCATGAAGGGGGAGGGAAACGAGCAGTACTTC. The rearrangement uses TRBV7-9 and TRBJ2-5, with TRBD2 as a possible D gene (7 bases). The J call could be wrong; TRBJ2-7 is a better fit for the DNA end. Germline CDR1 SEHNR, CDR2 FQNEAQ (reference sequence). The CDR3 totals 14 residues.

This chain connects TRBV19 to TRBJ1-3, with D perhaps matching TRBD1 (6 bases). Germline V gives CDR1 LNHDA, CDR2 SQIVND (reference sequence). V dropped 6 bases and J dropped 1 base, with 10 bases sitting between them. This CDR3 contains 14 residues. The DNA of the CDR3 is TGTGCCAGTAGATTGGACAGTTCTGGAAACACCATATATTTT. Protein product: CASRLDSSGNTIYF.